This record looks at one T cell receptor beta chain sequence and its context. These data are taken from a study of sequential checkpoint blockade in melanoma. At the level of the study: First-line arms were nivolumab then ipilimumab, or the reverse, randomized 1:1. After both sequences, patients received maintenance nivolumab.

The treatment here: randomized to nivolumab then ipilimumab (arm A) or the reverse (arm B). Patients had received no earlier DNA-damaging chemotherapy. From thawed PBMCs, live CD3+CD8+ cells negative for CD19 and CD56 were sorted. V gave up 5 bases and J gave up 3 bases, with 26 bases separating them. The germline gives CDR1 SQVTM, CDR2 ANQGSEA. The CDR3 spans 17 residues. Generated by immunoSEQ multiplex PCR, the TCRdb table keeps only in-frame clones and is missing some. The table lists approximately 15,000 clones, around 70% of them singletons. This rearrangement joins TRBV29-1 to TRBJ2-7; TRBD1 might be the D (6 bases). The sample consisted of CD8+ T cells sorted from blood (inferred from file names), taken from a patient given nivolumab and ipilimumab in sequence. This TCR derives from a human donor with melanoma. In DNA, the CDR3 is TGCAGCGTTAACGCCAGGGGTCGAGAAGTGGGTCACTACGAGCAGTACTTC. Amino acid sequence: CSVNARGREVGHYEQYF.